Listed below are T cell receptor beta chains from one sample, sequenced in a study of response to subunit inactivated influenza vaccine. TCRdb redid the calling of the RT-PCR reads with MiXCR, one entry per CDR3 protein. This table has fewer than 800,000 distinct CDR3 sequences, less than 20% appearing once. The input for sequencing was PBMCs from blood, taken approximately 13 days after vaccination. The source is a man aged 45-65 years who received an inactivated influenza vaccine. Each CDR3 is given without its conserved first and last residue. The size field is filled for only some rows; it gives once, few, many or a size class.

clone_size | v_call | cdr3_aa
few | TRBV5-1 | ASSYGNLNTEAF
few | TRBV5-1 | ASSLASRYSYEQY
few | TRBV12-3/TRBV12-4 | ASSLTGGNSEAF
. | TRBV29-1 | SVNLEGSNVGSSYEQY
few | TRBV5-1 | ASSFIVPDTQY
many | TRBV24-1 | ATSDPGLAGYNEQF
. | TRBV10-3 | AIGKSYEQF
. | TRBV28 | ATHRGGSEQF
many | TRBV4-2 | ASSEDTRAQY
few | TRBV4-3 | ASSQELRMGLAGLTDTQY
. | TRBV10-3 | ATQGQGLFNQPQH
many | TRBV12-3/TRBV12-4 | ASTNIVGTGELF
few | TRBV20-1 | SARDPRGAAAYEQY
many | TRBV24-1 | ATSERTPGLPYNEQF
many | TRBV11-2 | ASTQDPDASSTDTQY
many | TRBV3-1 | ASSQDRGNLIYEQY
. | TRBV6-2/TRBV6-3 | ASRWGLGDRGYQETQY
few | TRBV11-1 | ASSFLEGSYEQY
many | TRBV6-1 | ASSATGGYGYT
many | TRBV11-2 | ASSPMRGGASGANVLT
few | TRBV4-3 | ASSHGTGAYEQY
. | TRBV6-2/TRBV6-3 | ASSPPPTGRVKNIQY
few | TRBV4-3 | ASSRETDYQETQY
few | TRBV29-1 | SVEGVAADNNEQF
few | TRBV4-2 | ASSQGPGMNTEAF
many | TRBV6-1 | ASPKTGTSGSRGTDTQY
many | TRBV29-1 | SLNRDRDSGANVLT
. | TRBV7-2 | ASSSGYQTQY
few | TRBV5-4 | ASSRDSPSYNEQF
. | TRBV28 | ASEGLAGGPYSTDTQY
. | TRBV5-1 | ASSSGQGAKDTQY
. | TRBV18 | ASSGTSGRLPSYNEQF
. | TRBV5-1 | ASSFLRGLDYEQY
. | TRBV4-2 | ASSQGQTPNSPLH
few | TRBV5-1 | ASSYDRLEGYT
many | TRBV28 | ASSSFFMSSTDTQY
. | TRBV10-2 | ASSREVETQY
many | TRBV18 | ASSPPGSLF
. | TRBV18 | ASSPLGPQEGKLF
many | TRBV3-1 | ASSQEWEGPQH
. | TRBV7-9 | ASSSRGRLQETQY
many | TRBV2 | ASSRDYTYEQY
few | TRBV10-3 | AISGGPGGNQPQH